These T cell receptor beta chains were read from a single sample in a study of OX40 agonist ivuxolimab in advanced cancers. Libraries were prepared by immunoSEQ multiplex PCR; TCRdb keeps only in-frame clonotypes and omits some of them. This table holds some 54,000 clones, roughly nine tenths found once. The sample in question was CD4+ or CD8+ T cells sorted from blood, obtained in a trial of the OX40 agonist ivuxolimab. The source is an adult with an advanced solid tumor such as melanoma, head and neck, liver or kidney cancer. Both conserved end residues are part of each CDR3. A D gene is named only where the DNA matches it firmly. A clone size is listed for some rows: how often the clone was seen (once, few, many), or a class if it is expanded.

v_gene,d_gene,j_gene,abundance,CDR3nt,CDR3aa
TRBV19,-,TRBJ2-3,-,TGTGCCAGTACCAGCACCCCCCTAGGGGCAGATACGCAGTATTTT,CASTSTPLGADTQYF
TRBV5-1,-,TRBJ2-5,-,TGCGCCAGCAGCTTGATAACAGTCCAAGAGACCCAGTACTTC,CASSLITVQETQYF
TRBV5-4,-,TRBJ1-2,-,TGTGCCAGCAGCCCGGGGCGCCCTCAGAACTATGGCTACACCTTC,CASSPGRPQNYGYTF
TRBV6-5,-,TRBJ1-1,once,TGTGCCAGCAGTTACGGGCAGGGAGGCACTGAAGCTTTCTTT,CASSYGQGGTEAFF
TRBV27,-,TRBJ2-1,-,TGTGCCAGCAAGGGCAATGAGCAGTTCTTC,CASKGNEQFF
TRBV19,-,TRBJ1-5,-,TGTGCCAGTAGTATCATGGGGGCTGGCAATCAGCCCCAGCATTTT,CASSIMGAGNQPQHF
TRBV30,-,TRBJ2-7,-,TGTGCCTGGAGCGGTGGCTACGAGCAGTACTTC,CAWSGGYEQYF
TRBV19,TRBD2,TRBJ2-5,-,TGTGCCAGTAGTATCCCAGGACTAGCGGGGGGGGAAGAGACCCAGTACTTC,CASSIPGLAGGEETQYF
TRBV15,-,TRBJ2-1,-,TGTGCCACCAGCAGAGCCGGCGAGGGCGGGTTCTTC,CATSRAGEGGFF
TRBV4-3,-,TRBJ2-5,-,TGCGCCAGCAGCCAAGACCCCTACGAGGGGGAACAAGAGACCCAGTACTTC,CASSQDPYEGEQETQYF
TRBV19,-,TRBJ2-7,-,TGTGCCAGTAGCTTGGACAGCTCCTACGAGCAGTACTTC,CASSLDSSYEQYF
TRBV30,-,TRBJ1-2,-,TGTGCCTGGAGCCACCTGGGACTTTCCTTC,CAWSHLGLSF
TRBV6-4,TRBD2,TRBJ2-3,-,TGTGCCAGCGCTGGGCTAGCGGGGGGGCCAGATACGCAGTATTTT,CASAGLAGGPDTQYF
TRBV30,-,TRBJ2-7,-,TGTGCCTGGAGTGCGACAGGCCGCGAGCAGTACTTC,CAWSATGREQYF
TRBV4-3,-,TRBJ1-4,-,TGCGCCAGCAGCCAAGGGTCGGGGGAAAATGAAAAACTGTTTTTT,CASSQGSGENEKLFF
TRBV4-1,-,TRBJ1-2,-,TGCGCCAGCAGCTCACAGGGATTTAACTATGGCTACACCTTC,CASSSQGFNYGYTF
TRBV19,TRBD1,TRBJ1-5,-,TGTGCCAGTAGTATCGGCGACAGGGGCAATCAGCCCCAGCATTTT,CASSIGDRGNQPQHF
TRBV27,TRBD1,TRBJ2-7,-,TGTGCCAGCAGTTCCGGGACAGGATACGAGCAGTACTTC,CASSSGTGYEQYF
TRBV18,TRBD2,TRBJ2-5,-,TGTGCCAGCTCAGACGGGGGGGCCAGGGAGACCCAGTACTTC,CASSDGGARETQYF
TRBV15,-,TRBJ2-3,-,TGTGCCACCAGCAGAGTAGGGGGAAGCACAGATACGCAGTATTTT,CATSRVGGSTDTQYF
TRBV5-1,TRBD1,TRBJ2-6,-,TGCGCCAGCATCCCGGGACAGAACTCTGGGGCCAACGTCCTGACTTTC,CASIPGQNSGANVLTF
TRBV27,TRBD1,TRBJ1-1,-,TGTGCCAGCAGTTTACCCCCCGGACAGGGGGTCACTGAAGCTTTCTTT,CASSLPPGQGVTEAFF
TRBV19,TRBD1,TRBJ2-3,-,TGTGCCAGTAGCCTCCGGGACAGGGGTGGGACAGATACGCAGTATTTT,CASSLRDRGGTDTQYF
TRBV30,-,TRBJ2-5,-,TGTGCCTGGAGTCTTGATCATTCGGAGACCCAGTACTTC,CAWSLDHSETQYF
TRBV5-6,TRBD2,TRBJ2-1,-,TGTGCCAGCAGCTTGGGAGGTGCGGGACTAGCGGGGGGAGGGCAGTTCTTC,CASSLGGAGLAGGGQFF
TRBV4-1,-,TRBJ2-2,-,TGCGCCAGCAGCCAACTCCTCACCGGGGAGCTGTTTTTT,CASSQLLTGELFF
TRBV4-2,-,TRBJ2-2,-,TGTGCCAGCAGCTTTAGCGGTAGCAGTGGCGGGGAGCTGTTTTTT,CASSFSGSSGGELFF
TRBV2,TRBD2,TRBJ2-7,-,TGTGCCAGCTCTGGGCCCATCCCTAGCGGGGGGGCGGACTACGAGCAGTACTTC,CASSGPIPSGGADYEQYF
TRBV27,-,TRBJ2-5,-,TGTGCCAGCAAGACCGGGCAGGCATGGGAAGAGACCCAGTACTTC,CASKTGQAWEETQYF
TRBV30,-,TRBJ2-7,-,TGTGCCTGGAATGTGGGGGGCCCCTACGAGCAGTACTTC,CAWNVGGPYEQYF
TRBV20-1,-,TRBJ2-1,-,TGCAGTGCCAGACTTAGAAATGAGCAGTTCTTC,CSARLRNEQFF
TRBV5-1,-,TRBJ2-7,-,TGCGCCAGCAGCCCGGACGGGGATGGGTACGAGCAGTACTTC,CASSPDGDGYEQYF
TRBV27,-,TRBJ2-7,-,TGTGCCAGCAGTTTATACGGAGGTTCGGGCGAGCAGTACTTC,CASSLYGGSGEQYF
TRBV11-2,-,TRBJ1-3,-,TGTGCCAGCAGCTTACTCGCGTACAGCTCTGGAAACACCATATATTTT,CASSLLAYSSGNTIYF
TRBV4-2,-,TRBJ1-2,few,TGTGCCAGCAGCCAACACGACAGGTTCTATGGCTACACCTTC,CASSQHDRFYGYTF
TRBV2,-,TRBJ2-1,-,TGTGCCATTCTACAGGAGGGGGGGGACAATGAGCAGTTCTTC,CAILQEGGDNEQFF
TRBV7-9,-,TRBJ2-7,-,TGTGCCAGCAGCCTAGAACCGGGACTTTTTTACGAGCAGTACTTC,CASSLEPGLFYEQYF
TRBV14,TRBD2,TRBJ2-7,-,TGTGCCAGCAGCCTGGGAGGGAGAAGCTCCTACGAGCAGTACTTC,CASSLGGRSSYEQYF
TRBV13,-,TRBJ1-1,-,TGTGCCAGCAGCGAGGGCGATTCGGAAGCTTTCTTT,CASSEGDSEAFF
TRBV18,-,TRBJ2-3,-,TGTGCCAGCTCACCACTCCAAGCGGACACAGATACGCAGTATTTT,CASSPLQADTDTQYF
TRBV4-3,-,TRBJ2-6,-,TGCGCCAGCAGCCAAGGTCCTGGGGCCAACGTCCTGACTTTC,CASSQGPGANVLTF
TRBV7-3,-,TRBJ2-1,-,TGTGCCAGCAGCCATGACCCTGGGGGGAATAATGAGCAGTTCTTC,CASSHDPGGNNEQFF
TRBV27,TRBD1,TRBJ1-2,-,TGTGCCAGCAGTAAAAACAGGGGGCTCGACTATGGCTACACCTTC,CASSKNRGLDYGYTF
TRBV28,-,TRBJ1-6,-,TGTGCCAGCACAACCCCAAACTGGGGGCAGCATAATTCACCCCTCCACTTT,CASTTPNWGQHNSPLHF
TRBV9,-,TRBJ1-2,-,TGTGCCAGCAGCGTAGGGGGTGATAACTATGGCTACACCTTC,CASSVGGDNYGYTF
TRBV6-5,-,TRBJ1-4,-,TGTGCCAGCAGTTTCTTAGACTCGAATGAAAAACTGTTTTTT,CASSFLDSNEKLFF
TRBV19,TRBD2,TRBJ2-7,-,TGTGCCAGTAGCACTAGCGGTAGCTCCTACGAGCAGTACTTC,CASSTSGSSYEQYF
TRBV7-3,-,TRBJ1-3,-,TGTGCCAGCAGCTTAATCGGTCTCGGAAACACCATATATTTT,CASSLIGLGNTIYF
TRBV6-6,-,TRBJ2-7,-,TGTGCCAGCAGTTACTCGATGTCCCAGTCGTCGGGGCAGTACTTC,CASSYSMSQSSGQYF
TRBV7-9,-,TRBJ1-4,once,TGTGCCAGCACCCCCCTAGGGACAACCAATGAAAAACTGTTTTTT,CASTPLGTTNEKLFF
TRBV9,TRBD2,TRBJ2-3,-,TGTGCCAGCAGCCTGAGCGGGGGGGCGGGAGATACGCAGTATTTT,CASSLSGGAGDTQYF
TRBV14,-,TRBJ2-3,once,TGTGCCAGCAGGCAGGGCACAGATACGCAGTATTTT,CASRQGTDTQYF
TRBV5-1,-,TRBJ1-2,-,TGCGCCAGCAGCACCGTCACAACGTTAAACTATGGCTACACCTTC,CASSTVTTLNYGYTF